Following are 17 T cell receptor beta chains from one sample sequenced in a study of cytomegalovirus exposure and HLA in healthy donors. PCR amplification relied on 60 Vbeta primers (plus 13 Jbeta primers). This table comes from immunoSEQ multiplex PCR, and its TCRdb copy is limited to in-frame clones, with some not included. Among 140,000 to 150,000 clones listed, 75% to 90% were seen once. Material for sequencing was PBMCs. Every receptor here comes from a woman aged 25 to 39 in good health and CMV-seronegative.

The CDR3 loop reads CASRRGNTEAFF. DNA for the CDR3: TGCGCCAGCAGACGGGGGAACACTGAAGCTTTCTTT. This chain joins TRBV5-1 and TRBJ1-1; D gene ambiguous. The CDR3 extends over 12 amino acids. V shed 5 bases and J shed 1 base, with 6 bases lying between them. CDR1 and CDR2 (germline): SGHRS, YFSETQ.

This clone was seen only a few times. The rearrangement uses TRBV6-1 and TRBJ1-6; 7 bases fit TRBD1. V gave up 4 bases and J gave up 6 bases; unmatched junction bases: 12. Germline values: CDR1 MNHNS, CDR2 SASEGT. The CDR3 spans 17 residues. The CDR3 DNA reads TGTGCCAGCAGTGTTACGGGAAGACAGGGAGGTAATTCACCCCTCCACTTT. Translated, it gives CASSVTGRQGGNSPLHF.

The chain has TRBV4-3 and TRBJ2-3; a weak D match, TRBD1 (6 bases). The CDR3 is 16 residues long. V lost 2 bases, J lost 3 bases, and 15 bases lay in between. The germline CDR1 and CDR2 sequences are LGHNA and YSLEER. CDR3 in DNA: TGCGCCAGCAGCCAAACTACCCTGGGGGCGACAGATACGCAGTATTTT. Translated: CASSQTTLGATDTQYF.

The CDR3 protein is CSVGQGLGETQYF. CDR3 in DNA: TGCAGCGTCGGACAGGGGTTGGGAGAGACCCAGTACTTC. This chain joins TRBV29-1 and TRBJ2-5, with TRBD1 matching 9 bases. The CDR3 covers 13 residues. V was clipped by 6 bases and J by 4 bases; unmatched bases: 6. CDR1 and CDR2 from the germline V gene are SQVTM and ANQGSEA.

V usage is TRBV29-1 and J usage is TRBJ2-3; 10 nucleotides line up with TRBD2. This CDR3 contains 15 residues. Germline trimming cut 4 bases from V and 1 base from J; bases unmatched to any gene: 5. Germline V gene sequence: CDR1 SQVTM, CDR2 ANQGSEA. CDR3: CSVVVAGGRTDTQYF. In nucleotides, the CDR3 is TGCAGCGTTGTTGTAGCGGGAGGACGCACAGATACGCAGTATTTT.

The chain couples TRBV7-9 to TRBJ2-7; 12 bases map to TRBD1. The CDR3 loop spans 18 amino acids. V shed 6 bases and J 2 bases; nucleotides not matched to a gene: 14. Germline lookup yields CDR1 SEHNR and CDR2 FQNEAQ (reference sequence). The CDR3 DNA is TGTGCCAGCAGTCACACCCGGGACAGGGGGCCATTCACCTACGAGCAGTACTTC. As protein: CASSHTRDRGPFTYEQYF.

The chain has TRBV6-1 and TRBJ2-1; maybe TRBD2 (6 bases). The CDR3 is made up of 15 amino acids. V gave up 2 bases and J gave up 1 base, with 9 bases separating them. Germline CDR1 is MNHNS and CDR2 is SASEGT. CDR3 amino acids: CASSEHGRSYNEQFF. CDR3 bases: TGTGCCAGCAGTGAACACGGGAGATCCTACAATGAGCAGTTCTTC.

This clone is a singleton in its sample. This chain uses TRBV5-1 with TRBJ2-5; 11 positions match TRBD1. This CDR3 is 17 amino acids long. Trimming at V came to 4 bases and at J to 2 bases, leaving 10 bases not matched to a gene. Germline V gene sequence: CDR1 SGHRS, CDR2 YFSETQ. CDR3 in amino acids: CASSQFGDRGSQETQYF. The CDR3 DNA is TGCGCCAGCAGCCAGTTCGGGGACAGGGGGAGTCAAGAGACCCAGTACTTC.

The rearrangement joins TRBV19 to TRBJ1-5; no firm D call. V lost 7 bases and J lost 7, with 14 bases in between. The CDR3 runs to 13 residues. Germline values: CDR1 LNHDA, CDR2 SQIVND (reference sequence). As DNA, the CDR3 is TGTGCCAGTACCAATGGTGATAGCCAGCCCCAGCATTTT. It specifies CASTNGDSQPQHF.

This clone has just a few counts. CDR3 region: CASSHTEGTEAFF. The CDR3 coding sequence is TGTGCCAGCAGCCATACAGAAGGCACTGAAGCTTTCTTT. The gene calls are TRBV7-2 and TRBJ1-1; D not resolved. V gave up 5 bases and J gave up 4 bases, with 11 bases separating them. Germline values: CDR1 SGHTA, CDR2 FQGNSA. The CDR3 covers 13 residues.

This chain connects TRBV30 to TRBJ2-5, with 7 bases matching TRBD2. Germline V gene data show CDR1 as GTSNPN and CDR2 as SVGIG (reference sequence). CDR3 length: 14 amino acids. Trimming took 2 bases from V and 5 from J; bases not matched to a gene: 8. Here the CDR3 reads CAWSLGLVRETQYF. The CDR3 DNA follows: TGTGCCTGGAGTCTCGGACTAGTCCGGGAGACCCAGTACTTC.

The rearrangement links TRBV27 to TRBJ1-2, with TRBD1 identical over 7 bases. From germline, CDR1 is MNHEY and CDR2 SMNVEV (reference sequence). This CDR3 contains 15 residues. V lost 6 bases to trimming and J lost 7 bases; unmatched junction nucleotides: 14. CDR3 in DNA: TGTGCCAGCAGGCTAAACCAGGGGGTTCGGACTGGCTACACCTTC. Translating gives CASRLNQGVRTGYTF.

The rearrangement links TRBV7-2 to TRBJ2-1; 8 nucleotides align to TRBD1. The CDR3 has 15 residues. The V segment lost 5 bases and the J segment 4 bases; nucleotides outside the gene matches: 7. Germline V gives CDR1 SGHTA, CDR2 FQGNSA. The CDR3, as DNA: TGTGCCAGCAGCCCCGACAGGGGTTCTTACAATGAGCAGTTCTTC. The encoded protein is CASSPDRGSYNEQFF.

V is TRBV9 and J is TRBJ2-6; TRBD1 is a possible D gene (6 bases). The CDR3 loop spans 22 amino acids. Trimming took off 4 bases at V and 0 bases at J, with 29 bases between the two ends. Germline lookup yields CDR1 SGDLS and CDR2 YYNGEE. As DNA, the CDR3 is TGTGCCAGCAGCCTAGTACGTGCCCTGGACAGTACTAAGTCCTCTGGGGCCAACGTCCTGACTTTC. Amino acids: CASSLVRALDSTKSSGANVLTF.

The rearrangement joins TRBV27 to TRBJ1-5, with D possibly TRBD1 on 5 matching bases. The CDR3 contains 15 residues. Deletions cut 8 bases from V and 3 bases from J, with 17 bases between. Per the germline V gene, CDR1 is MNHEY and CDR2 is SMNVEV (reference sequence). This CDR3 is CASAPGGDFNQPQHF. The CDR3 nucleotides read TGTGCCAGCGCCCCCGGGGGGGACTTCAATCAGCCCCAGCATTTT.

Here the CDR3 DNA reads TGTGCCAGCAGTTTTCTTCGGGAGAACACTGAAGCTTTCTTT. Amino acid sequence: CASSFLRENTEAFF. The genes are TRBV6-6 and TRBJ1-1; D not certain. V dropped 4 bases and J dropped 1 base, with 10 bases sitting between them. This CDR3 comprises 14 residues. Germline CDR1 is MNHNY and CDR2 is SVGAGI (reference sequence).

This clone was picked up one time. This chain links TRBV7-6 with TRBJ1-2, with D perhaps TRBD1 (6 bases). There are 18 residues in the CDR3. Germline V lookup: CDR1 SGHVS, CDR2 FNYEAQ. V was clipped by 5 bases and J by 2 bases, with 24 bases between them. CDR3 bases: TGTGCCAGCAGCCCAAGGAAAACAGGGCCCGGGCTAAACTATGGCTACACCTTC. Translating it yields CASSPRKTGPGLNYGYTF.